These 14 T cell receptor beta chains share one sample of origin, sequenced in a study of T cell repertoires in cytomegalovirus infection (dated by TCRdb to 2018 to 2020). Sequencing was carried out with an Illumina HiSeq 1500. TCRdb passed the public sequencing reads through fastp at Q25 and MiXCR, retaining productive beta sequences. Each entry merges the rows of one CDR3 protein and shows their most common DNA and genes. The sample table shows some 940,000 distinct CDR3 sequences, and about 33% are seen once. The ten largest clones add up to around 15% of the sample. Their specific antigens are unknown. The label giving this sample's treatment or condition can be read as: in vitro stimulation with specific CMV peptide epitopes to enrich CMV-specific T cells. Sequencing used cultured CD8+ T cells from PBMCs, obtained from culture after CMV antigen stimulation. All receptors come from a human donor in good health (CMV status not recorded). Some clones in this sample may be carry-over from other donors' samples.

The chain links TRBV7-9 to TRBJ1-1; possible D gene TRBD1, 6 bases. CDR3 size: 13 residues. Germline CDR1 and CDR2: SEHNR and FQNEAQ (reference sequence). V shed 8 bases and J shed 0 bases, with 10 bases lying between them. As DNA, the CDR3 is TGTGCCAGCCACAGGGTCTTGAACACTGAAGCTTTCTTT. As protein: CASHRVLNTEAFF.

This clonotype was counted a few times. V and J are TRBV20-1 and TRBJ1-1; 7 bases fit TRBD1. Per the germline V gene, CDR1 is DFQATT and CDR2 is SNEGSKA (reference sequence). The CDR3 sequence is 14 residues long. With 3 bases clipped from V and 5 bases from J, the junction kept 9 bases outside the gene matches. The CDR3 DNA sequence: TGCAGTGCTAGGTGGAAGGGGGCGCTTACTGAAGCTTTCTTT. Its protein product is CSARWKGALTEAFF.

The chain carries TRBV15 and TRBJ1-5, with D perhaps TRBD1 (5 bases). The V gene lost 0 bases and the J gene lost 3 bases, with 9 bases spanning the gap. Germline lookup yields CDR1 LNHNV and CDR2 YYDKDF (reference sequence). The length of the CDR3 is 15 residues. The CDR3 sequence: CATSRDRGINQPQHF. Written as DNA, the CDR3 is TGTGCCACCAGCAGAGATAGGGGCATCAATCAGCCCCAGCATTTT.

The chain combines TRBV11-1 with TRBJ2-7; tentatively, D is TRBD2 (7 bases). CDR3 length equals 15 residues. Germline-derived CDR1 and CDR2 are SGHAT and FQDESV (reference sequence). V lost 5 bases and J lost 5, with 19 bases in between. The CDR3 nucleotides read TGTGCCAGCAGCGACACAAGGGGGGGAATTCACGAGCAGTACTTC. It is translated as CASSDTRGGIHEQYF.

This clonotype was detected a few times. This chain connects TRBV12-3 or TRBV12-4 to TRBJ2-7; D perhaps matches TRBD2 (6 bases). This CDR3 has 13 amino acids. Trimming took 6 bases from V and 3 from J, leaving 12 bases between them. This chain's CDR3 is CASSPGRYYEQYF. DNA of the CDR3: TGTGCCAGCAGCCCAGGGAGGTACTACGAGCAGTACTTC.

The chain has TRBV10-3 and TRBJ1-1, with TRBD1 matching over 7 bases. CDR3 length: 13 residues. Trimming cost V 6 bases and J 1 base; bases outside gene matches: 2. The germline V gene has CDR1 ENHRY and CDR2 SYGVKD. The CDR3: CAISGTENTEAFF. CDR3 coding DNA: TGTGCCATCAGCGGGACAGAGAACACTGAAGCTTTCTTT.

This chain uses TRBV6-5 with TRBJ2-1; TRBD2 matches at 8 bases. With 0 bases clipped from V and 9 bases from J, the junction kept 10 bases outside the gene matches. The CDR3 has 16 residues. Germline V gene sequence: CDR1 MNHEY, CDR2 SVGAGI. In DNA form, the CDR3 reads TGTGCCAGCAGTTACTCGGGACTAGGGGGGACGGGTGAGCAGTTCTTC. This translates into CASSYSGLGGTGEQFF.

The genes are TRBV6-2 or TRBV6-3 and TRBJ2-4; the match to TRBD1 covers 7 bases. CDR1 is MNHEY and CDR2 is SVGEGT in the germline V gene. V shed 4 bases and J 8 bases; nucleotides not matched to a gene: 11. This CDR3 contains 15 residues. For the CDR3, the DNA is TGTGCCAGCAGTTCTCCCGGACAGGTGGGGGACATTCAGTACTTC. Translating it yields CASSSPGQVGDIQYF.

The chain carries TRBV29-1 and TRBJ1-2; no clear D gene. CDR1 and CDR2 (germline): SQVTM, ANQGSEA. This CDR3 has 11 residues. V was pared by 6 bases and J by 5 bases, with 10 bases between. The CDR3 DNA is TGCAGCGTGAGGGAACGGTATGGCTACACCTTC. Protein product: CSVRERYGYTF.

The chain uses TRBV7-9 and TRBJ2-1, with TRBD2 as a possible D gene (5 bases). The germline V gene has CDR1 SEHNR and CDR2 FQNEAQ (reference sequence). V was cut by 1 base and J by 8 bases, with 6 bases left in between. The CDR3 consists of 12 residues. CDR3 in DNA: TGTGCCAGCAGCTTAGAGGAGGATGAGCAGTTCTTC. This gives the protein CASSLEEDEQFF.

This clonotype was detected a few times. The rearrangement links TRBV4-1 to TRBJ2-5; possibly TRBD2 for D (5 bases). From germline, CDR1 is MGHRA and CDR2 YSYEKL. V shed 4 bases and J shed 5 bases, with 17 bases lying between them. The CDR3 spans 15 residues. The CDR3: CASSPRARPGETQYF. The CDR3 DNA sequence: TGCGCCAGCAGCCCACGGGCCAGACCGGGGGAGACCCAGTACTTC.

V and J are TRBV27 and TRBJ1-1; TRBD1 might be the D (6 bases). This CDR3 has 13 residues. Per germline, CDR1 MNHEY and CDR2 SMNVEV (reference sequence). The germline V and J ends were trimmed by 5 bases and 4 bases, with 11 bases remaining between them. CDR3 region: CASSVGAGTEAFF. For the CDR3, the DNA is TGTGCCAGCAGTGTGGGGGCCGGCACTGAAGCTTTCTTT.

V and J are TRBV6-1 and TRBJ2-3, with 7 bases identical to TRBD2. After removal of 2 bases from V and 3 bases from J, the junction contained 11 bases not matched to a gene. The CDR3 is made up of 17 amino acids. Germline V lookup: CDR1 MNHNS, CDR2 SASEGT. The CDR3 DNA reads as TGTGCCAGCAGTGAAAGGACTAGTCTTATCCCGACAGATACGCAGTATTTT. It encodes CASSERTSLIPTDTQYF.

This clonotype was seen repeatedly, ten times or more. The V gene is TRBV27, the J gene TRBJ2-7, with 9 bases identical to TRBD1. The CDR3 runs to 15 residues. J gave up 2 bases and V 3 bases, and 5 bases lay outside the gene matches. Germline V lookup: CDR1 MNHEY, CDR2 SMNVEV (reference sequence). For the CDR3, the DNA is TGTGCCAGCAGTTTGTCCGGGACAGGGACCTACGAGCAGTACTTC. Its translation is CASSLSGTGTYEQYF.